The rows below give T cell receptor beta chains drawn from one sample of a study of T cells in Graves' hyperthyroidism and ophthalmopathy. TCRdb called the multiplex PCR reads again in MiXCR, with one record for every CDR3 protein. This sample has approximately 630,000 distinct CDR3 sequences, with 16% found just once. The sequenced material came from blood. These receptors came from a young woman with Graves' hyperthyroidism. Each CDR3 is given with its conserved first and last residue. Fields, in order: D gene, J gene, clone size, V gene, CDR3 DNA, CDR3 protein. A D gene is named only where the DNA matches it firmly. Clone size is given for some rows only: seen once, a few or many times, or a class if the clone is expanded.

TRBD2 TRBJ2-1 many TRBV5-1 TGCGCCAGCAGCTTGGAAGCGGGGTACAATGAGCAGTTCTTC CASSLEAGYNEQFF
TRBD2 TRBJ2-3 many TRBV5-1 TGCGCCAGCACGGCGGGAGGGCCGGGAGGCACAGATACGCAGTATTTT CASTAGGPGGTDTQYF
. TRBJ2-3 many TRBV6-2/TRBV6-3 TGTGCCAGCAGTACCGACTTGCGCACAGATACGCAGTATTTT CASSTDLRTDTQYF
TRBD1 TRBJ2-3 few TRBV24-1 TGTGCCACCTCGGACAGGGCTAGCACAGATACGCAGTATTTT CATSDRASTDTQYF
. TRBJ1-4 few TRBV12-5 TGTGCTAGCGTCGTGTTTAATGAAAAACTGTTTTTT CASVVFNEKLFF
. TRBJ2-2 many TRBV20-1 TGCAGTGCACGTCATGCCACAGCCGGGGAGCTGTTTTTT CSARHATAGELFF
. TRBJ1-1 . TRBV12-3/TRBV12-4 TGTGCCAGCAGTTTAAACGGCCCGAGGGCTTTCTTT CASSLNGPRAFF
TRBD1 TRBJ1-4 many TRBV30 TGTGCCTGGAAGGAGACAGGGGGCGGAAATGAAAAACTGTTTTTT CAWKETGGGNEKLFF
. TRBJ2-3 many TRBV10-3 TGTGCCATCAGTGAGTCCTGGCGGGACACAGATACGCAGTATTTT CAISESWRDTDTQYF
TRBD2 TRBJ2-3 . TRBV4-1 TGCGCCAGCAGCCCCCCCCCCCTAGCGGGAGGGCCACCCTCCACAGATACGCAGTATTTT CASSPPPLAGGPPSTDTQYF
TRBD1 TRBJ2-1 few TRBV28 TGTGCCAGCAGTGGTTGGACAGGGGACTCCTACAATGAGCAGTTCTTC CASSGWTGDSYNEQFF
. TRBJ1-2 many TRBV11-2 TGTGCCAGCAGCTTAGATCCGGGTGCCGCAGGCTACACCTTC CASSLDPGAAGYTF
TRBD2 TRBJ2-1 few TRBV14 TGTGCCAGCAGCCAGGGGGGGAGTGAGCAGTTCTTC CASSQGGSEQFF
. TRBJ2-7 . TRBV18 TGTGCCAGCTCACCGTCGGTTTATGGGAGCTCCTACGAGCAGTACTTC CASSPSVYGSSYEQYF
. TRBJ2-7 many TRBV6-1 TGTGCCAGCGCAGACCGGGACAAACCTTACGAGCAGTACTTC CASADRDKPYEQYF
. TRBJ2-7 many TRBV20-1 TGCAGTGCTGGGGCCGGGACCGGGCCATCCTACGAGCAGTACTTC CSAGAGTGPSYEQYF
. TRBJ1-2 many TRBV12-5 TGTGCTAGTGGGACCGGCGGGTCTGGCTACACCTTC CASGTGGSGYTF
TRBD1 TRBJ1-2 . TRBV2 TGTGCCAGCAGTTCCGGGACAGGGGCTCTAGGCTACACCTTC CASSSGTGALGYTF
. TRBJ2-2 few TRBV30 TGTGCCTGGACCCCCGGTCCTGAGACCGGGGAGCTGTTTTTT CAWTPGPETGELFF
TRBD1 TRBJ2-5 . TRBV15 TGTGCCACCAGCAGAGATACGTGGGGGACAGAAGAGACCCAGTACTTC CATSRDTWGTEETQYF
TRBD2 TRBJ2-1 many TRBV7-8 TGTGCCAGCAGCCCTGAGGGACTAGCGGGGGCCAATGAGCAGTTCTTC CASSPEGLAGANEQFF
TRBD1 TRBJ1-2 many TRBV28 TGTGCCACCCCAGCGGACGAAAACAGGGGCGGCTACACCTTC CATPADENRGGYTF
TRBD1 TRBJ1-1 . TRBV3-1 TGTGCCAGCAGCCACCGACAGGGACAGAACACTGAAGCTTTCTTT CASSHRQGQNTEAFF
. TRBJ2-2 few TRBV5-4 TGTGCCAGCAGCACGACAGGCGAGAACACCGGGGAGCTGTTTTTT CASSTTGENTGELFF
TRBD1 TRBJ2-1 . TRBV19 TGTGCCAGTAGTAGCCCGGGACAGGGAACGGATGAGCAGTTCTTC CASSSPGQGTDEQFF
. TRBJ1-1 many TRBV6-1 TGTGCCAGCAGTAATACAAACACTGAAGCTTTCTTT CASSNTNTEAFF
. TRBJ2-1 . TRBV19 TGTGCCAGTAGTATGGTACGAAGCTCCTACAATGAGCAGTTCTTC CASSMVRSSYNEQFF
TRBD2 TRBJ2-1 few TRBV11-3 TGTGCCAGCAGCTTAGAGGCAGCGGGAGGTGGGAATGAGCAGTTCTTC CASSLEAAGGGNEQFF
TRBD1 TRBJ2-5 many TRBV6-5 TGTGCCAGCAGTTACAAGGGGGCCCAAGAGACCCAGTACTTC CASSYKGAQETQYF
TRBD2 TRBJ2-7 few TRBV3-1 TGTGCCAGCAGCCTGCAACTAGCGGGGTTCTACGAGCAGTACTTC CASSLQLAGFYEQYF
TRBD1 TRBJ2-7 few TRBV9 TGTGCCAGCAGCAGGACAGGGGGCTCATTCTACGAGCAGTACTTC CASSRTGGSFYEQYF
. TRBJ2-5 many TRBV15 TGTGCCACCAGCTCCCTGGCTAGTCTCCAAGAGACCCAGTACTTC CATSSLASLQETQYF
TRBD2 TRBJ2-1 few TRBV3-1 TGTGCCAGCAGCCATAGCGGGAGCCCACATGAGCAGTTCTTC CASSHSGSPHEQFF
. TRBJ1-3 many TRBV18 TGTGCCAGCTCACCCATCGGGTCAAACACCATATATTTT CASSPIGSNTIYF
. TRBJ1-1 many TRBV6-2/TRBV6-3 TGTGCCAGCAGTCCCTCCGGGCAAGGTGAAGCTTTCTTT CASSPSGQGEAFF
. TRBJ1-1 many TRBV7-9 TGTGCCAGCAGCTCGACAGCCCTGGGCACTGAAGCTTTCTTT CASSSTALGTEAFF
TRBD2 TRBJ2-1 few TRBV12-3/TRBV12-4 TGTGCCAGCAGTCCCCTAGCGGTAGCGGGAGGGCAAATATTATACAATGAGCAGTTCTTC CASSPLAVAGGQILYNEQFF
TRBD2 TRBJ2-1 many TRBV2 TGTGCCAGCAGTAACCGGGACTACCCTTACAATGAGCAGTTCTTC CASSNRDYPYNEQFF
. TRBJ1-1 many TRBV20-1 TGCAGTGCTAGAGATGTTGGGGTTGTAAGCCCTGAAGCTTTCTTT CSARDVGVVSPEAFF
. TRBJ1-2 many TRBV7-2 TGTGCCAGCACCCCGGGGGGAGGCGGGTTCGGCTACACCTTC CASTPGGGGFGYTF
. TRBJ2-1 . TRBV11-2 TGTGCCAGCAGCTTAGCACGGTTACTCGGCCCCTACAATGAGCAGTTCTTC CASSLARLLGPYNEQFF
TRBD1 TRBJ2-1 many TRBV7-7 TGTGCCAGCTCACCCGACAGGGCTAATGAGCAGTTCTTC CASSPDRANEQFF
TRBD1 TRBJ2-5 . TRBV4-1 TGCGCCAGCAGCTCCCGCGACAGGGTTCAAGAGACCCAGTACTTC CASSSRDRVQETQYF
. TRBJ1-2 few TRBV10-3 TGTGCCATCAGTCCAGGGGATACTAACTATGGCTACACCTTC CAISPGDTNYGYTF
TRBD1 TRBJ1-5 many TRBV20-1 TGCAGTGTAGTGACAGGGATCAATCAGCCCCAGCATTTT CSVVTGINQPQHF
. TRBJ1-1 many TRBV6-1 TGTGCCAGCCTGAGGAACACTGAAGCTTTCTTT CASLRNTEAFF
. TRBJ1-2 few TRBV27 TGTGCCAGCAGTCCGCTGACGGGCCTGGGCTACACCTTC CASSPLTGLGYTF